The entry below describes one T cell receptor beta chain. The antigen is unknown. This entry comes from a study of T-cell memory formation after mild COVID-19. Germline V gene lookup returns CDR1 ENHRY and CDR2 SYGVKD. V shed 10 bases and J shed 11 bases, with 18 bases lying between them. This CDR3 comprises 11 residues. The 5'RACE method, run with constant-segment primers, produced TCR alpha and TCR beta cDNA libraries (carrying sample barcodes and UMIs). One entry per CDR3 protein results from TCRdb running MiXCR on the 5' RACE reads. The sample lists hundreds of thousands of distinct CDR3 sequences, approximately 19% seen once, with roughly 21% in the top ten. Study observations and caveats: The study found balanced CD4/CD8 in clones contracting day 15 to 85 and a CD4+ lean in later expanders. Certain responding clones were present in pre-infection memory, suggesting participation of cross-reactive memory.

The chain carries TRBV10-3 and TRBJ2-7; possibly TRBD2 for D (6 bases). The specimen was PBMCs or a T cell subset sorted from them (not recorded which). The TCR comes from a man in his late teens or twenties who had mild COVID-19 (a few samples of this study predate the infection). Cell type and time point are not known. The CDR3: CASRDFRGEYF. As DNA, the CDR3 is TGTGCCAGCCGGGACTTTCGAGGGGAGTACTTC.